The source of this TCR beta chain is a study of cytomegalovirus exposure and HLA in healthy donors. Study findings and constraints: Trimming of TCR beta V- and J-genes showed a link, identified in a later analysis, to a missense DCLRE1C variant. According to the study, about 180 TCR beta chains were cytomegalovirus-associated. Highly shared sequence variants in one cluster were likely a sequencing artifact.

This clone was seen only a few times. Antigen specificity is unknown. The CDR3 spans 16 residues. Trimming cost V 5 bases and J 2 bases, with 16 bases left between them. Germline V CDR1 and CDR2: SGHTA, FQGNSA. Healthy bone marrow donors supplied every sample. PCR used 60 Vbeta primers and 13 Jbeta primers. Profiled with immunoSEQ multiplex PCR; TCRdb holds only in-frame clones, not every one. The sample records around 93,000 clones, 82% being singletons. The sequence came from a man under 40 in good health and CMV-seropositive. The chain combines TRBV7-2 with TRBJ2-1; D is perhaps TRBD2 (5 bases). The sequencing sample was made of PBMCs. The CDR3 loop is CASSRQGGGAYNEQFF. CDR3 nucleotides: TGTGCCAGCAGCCGCCAAGGCGGAGGAGCCTACAATGAGCAGTTCTTC.